This T cell receptor (beta chain) was obtained from a study of blood T cell repertoires in COVID-19. V lost 5 bases, J lost 3 bases, and 15 bases stayed unmatched. Germline loops: CDR1 SGHTA, CDR2 FQGNSA. This CDR3 spans 18 amino acids. Produced via immunoSEQ multiplex PCR; TCRdb's table is partial and in-frame only. The table lists 100,000 to 150,000 clones, 70% to 85% of them singletons. The receptor was isolated from a woman older than 75 with acute or convalescent COVID-19. The J gene is TRBJ2-7, the V gene TRBV7-2, with 11 positions matching TRBD2. What was sequenced was peripheral blood. The CDR3 region has the DNA TGTGCCAGCAGCCCGGGACTAGCGGTATTACCGAACGTCTACGAGCAGTACTTC. This sequence encodes CASSPGLAVLPNVYEQYF.